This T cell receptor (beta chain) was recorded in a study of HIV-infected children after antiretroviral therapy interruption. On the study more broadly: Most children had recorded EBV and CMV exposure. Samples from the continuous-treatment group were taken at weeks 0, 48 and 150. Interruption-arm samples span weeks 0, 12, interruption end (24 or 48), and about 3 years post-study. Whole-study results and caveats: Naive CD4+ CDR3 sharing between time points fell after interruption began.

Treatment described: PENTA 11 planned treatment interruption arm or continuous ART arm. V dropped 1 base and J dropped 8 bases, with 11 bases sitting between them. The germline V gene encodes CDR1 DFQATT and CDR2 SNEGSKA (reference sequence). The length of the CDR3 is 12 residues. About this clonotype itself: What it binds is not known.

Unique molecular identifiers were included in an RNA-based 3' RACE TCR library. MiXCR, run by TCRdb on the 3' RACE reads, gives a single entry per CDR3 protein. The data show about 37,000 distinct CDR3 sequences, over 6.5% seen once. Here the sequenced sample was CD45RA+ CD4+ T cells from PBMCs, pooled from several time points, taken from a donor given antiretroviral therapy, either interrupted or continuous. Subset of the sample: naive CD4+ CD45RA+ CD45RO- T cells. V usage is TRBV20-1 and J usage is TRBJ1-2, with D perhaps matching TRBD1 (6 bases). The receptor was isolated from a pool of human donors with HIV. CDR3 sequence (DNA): TGCAGTGCTAGAGTACAGGGAGAAGGCTACACCTTC. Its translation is CSARVQGEGYTF.